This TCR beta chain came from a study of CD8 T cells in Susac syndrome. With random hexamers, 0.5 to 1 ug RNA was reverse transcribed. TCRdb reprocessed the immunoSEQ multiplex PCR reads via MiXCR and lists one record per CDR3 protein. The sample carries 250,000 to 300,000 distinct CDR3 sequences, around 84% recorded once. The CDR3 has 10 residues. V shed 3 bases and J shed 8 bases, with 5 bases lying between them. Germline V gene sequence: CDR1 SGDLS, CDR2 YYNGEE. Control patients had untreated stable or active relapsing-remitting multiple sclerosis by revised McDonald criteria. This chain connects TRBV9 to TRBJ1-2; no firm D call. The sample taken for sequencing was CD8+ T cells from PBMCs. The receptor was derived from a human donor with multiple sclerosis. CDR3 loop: CASSGQGYTF. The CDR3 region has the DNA TGTGCCAGCAGCGGCCAAGGCTACACCTTC.